This T cell receptor beta chain was sequenced in a study of PD-1 blockade in classical Hodgkin lymphoma (TCRdb year 2020). Regarding the research as a whole: Nivolumab dosing was 3 mg/kg intravenously every 2 weeks, continuing until either disease progression or unacceptable toxicity. To define a peripheral blood immune signature of response to PD-1 blockade in classical Hodgkin lymphoma, the study combined TCR beta sequencing with CyTOF. Here is what the overall study found, with its caveats: A significant rise by C4D1 was seen in CD4+ but not CD8+ TCR diversity (p=0.0027 vs p=0.16), with the rise being most apparent in complete responders (p=0.02). Baseline TCR diversity was reported to be lower in newly diagnosed patients than in healthy donors and to be lower still in relapsed/refractory patients. Among trial patients, those achieving complete response had baseline diversity similar to that of newly diagnosed patients, while diversity was significantly lower in partial responders and progressors. Lower diversity was seen in patients whose nivolumab began less than 1 year after ASCT, and these patients were left out of later analyses so that immune reconstitution would not confound the results. The study was limited to a single clinical trial cohort, and causes of repertoire differences, possibly disease activity or prior therapy, remained undefined.

The Qiagen DNeasy kit was used to extract genomic DNA both from unsorted PBMCs and from the negatively selected CD4+ and CD8+ fractions. TCR beta CDR3 regions were subjected to amplification by immunoSEQ multiplex PCR with primers that anneal to V and J segments. Amplification bias was minimized using a synthetic immune receptor repertoire, and residual bias was removed computationally after sequencing. In the source study's methods: Custom Python scripts were used to quantify repertoire diversity as the Shannon entropy index. Unsorted, CD4+ and CD8+ repertoires were analyzed separately, except for combined analyses in which CD4+ and CD8+ sequences were merged in silico. A clone counted as expanded when the clone's frequency after treatment rose at least 2-fold relative to C1D1, and clones undetected at baseline were given a pseudocount of 0.5. Singleton clones were defined as clones with 0 or 1 copy at C1D1, and non-singleton clones were defined as clones with 2 or more copies. Clones expanded in unsorted samples were annotated as CD4+, CD8+ or unknown by matching protein sequences in sorted samples from the same patient. Wilcoxon tests on paired samples were used to test changes in diversity from C1D1 to C4D1. TCRdb provides this immuneACCESS table in a form limited to in-frame rearrangements. Some clones are lacking; in checked studies, under half of them reflect an unresolved V gene, and why the rest are absent is not known. V, J and clone size reflect that table, while D and trimming were determined from the DNA. The sample yields about 40,000 clones; around 88% were counted once. Jointly, the top ten make up 7.7% of the sample.

Sample time point, as interpreted from the label and publication: cycle 2 day 1 (C2D1) of nivolumab. Every trial patient had relapsed following autologous stem cell transplantation, and prior brentuximab vedotin exposure was what differed among cohorts A, B and C. The trial cohort was composed of over 50 patients with relapsed/refractory classical Hodgkin lymphoma, for whom complete response, partial response or progressive disease was recorded as best overall response. Trial patients were treated with single-agent nivolumab in the multi-cohort phase II CheckMate 205 trial. An independent review committee assessed best overall response by applying the 2007 International Working Group response criteria. PBMCs from the trial were collected at three points: immediately before nivolumab initiation (C1D1), and during therapy at cycle 2 day 1 and cycle 4 day 1. Peripheral blood was collected in 8 mL Vacutainer Cell Preparation Tubes, from which PBMCs were isolated by centrifugation and then cryopreserved.

Comments on this clone: Its recognized antigen is unknown. Base qualities are not recorded, but no much larger clone differs from it by a single base.

Trimming takes 3 bases from V and 8 bases from J, and the germline ends sit 11 bases apart. CDR1 SEHNR and CDR2 FQNEAQ were looked up in the germline V gene (reference sequence). There are 13 amino acids in the CDR3, from cysteine to phenylalanine inclusive. Only the CDR3 region is kept as DNA, spanning 39 bases read in frame from base 1. The source is a human donor with classical Hodgkin lymphoma. The specimen was peripheral blood mononuclear cells (PBMCs), collected before the second cycle of nivolumab. The V and J segments used are TRBV7-9 and TRBJ2-1; the D gene assignment is ambiguous. The base sequence is TGTGCCAGCAGCTTGGATTACGGCGATGAGCAGTTCTTC. This translates into CASSLDYGDEQFF.